One and the same sample provided the 22 T cell receptor beta chains below, sequenced in a study of blood T cell repertoires in COVID-19. Profiled with immunoSEQ multiplex PCR; TCRdb holds only in-frame clones, not every one. Of around 9,000 clones listed, about 81% are singletons. Sequencing used peripheral blood. Receptors were obtained from a man in his sixties with active COVID-19.

This clone was counted a few times. This chain connects TRBV4-1 to TRBJ1-1; D is unclear. CDR3 length equals 12 residues. Germline CDR1 is MGHRA and CDR2 is YSYEKL. V was shortened by 3 bases and J by 6 bases, with 8 bases between the two germline ends. The CDR3 loop reads CASSHGGAEAFF. The CDR3 DNA follows: TGCGCCAGCAGCCACGGCGGCGCTGAAGCTTTCTTT.

This chain links TRBV6-6 with TRBJ1-2; no clear D gene. Germline lookup yields CDR1 MNHNY and CDR2 SVGAGI (reference sequence). V lost 7 bases to trimming and J lost 3 bases, with 12 bases between them. CDR3 length equals 13 residues. CDR3 bases: TGTGCCAGCAATACCAGGCGGGACTATGGCTACACCTTC. As protein: CASNTRRDYGYTF.

This chain joins TRBV11-2 and TRBJ2-7; the D gene is possibly TRBD2 (7 bases). CDR1 SGHAT and CDR2 FQNNGV come from the germline V gene. CDR3 length: 15 amino acids. Deletions cut 0 bases from V and 5 bases from J, with 14 bases between. CDR3 nucleotides: TGTGCCAGCAGCTTAGATACCGGGGGGCGGGACGAGCAGTACTTC. Translated: CASSLDTGGRDEQYF.

CDR3 in amino acids: CASSQFRDRGTDTQYF. DNA of the CDR3: TGTGCCAGCAGCCAATTCCGGGACAGGGGCACAGATACGCAGTATTTT. The chain combines TRBV6-2 or TRBV6-3 with TRBJ2-3, with TRBD1 matching 9 bases. Germline V gives CDR1 MNHEY, CDR2 SVGEGT. Germline trimming cut 6 bases from V and 1 base from J; bases unmatched to any gene: 8. The CDR3 covers 16 residues.

The chain is built from TRBV28 and TRBJ1-4; 9 bases align to TRBD1. The CDR3 contains 12 residues. The V and J ends lost 9 bases and 5 bases, in that order; junction bases with no gene match: 1. From germline, CDR1 is MDHEN and CDR2 SYDVKM. The CDR3 DNA reads TGTGCCAGTGGACAGGGGAATGAAAAACTGTTTTTT. It codes for CASGQGNEKLFF.

The chain employs TRBV4-2 and TRBJ2-5; TRBD2 aligns across 9 bases. Germline assignment: CDR1 LGHNA and CDR2 YNFKEQ. V lost 0 bases and J lost 8; bases outside the gene matches: 4. The CDR3 contains 14 residues. The CDR3 nucleotides are TGTGCCAGCAGCCAAGAGACTAGCGGCGGAACCCAGTACTTC. As protein: CASSQETSGGTQYF.

V is TRBV28 and J is TRBJ2-1, with TRBD1 matching over 9 bases. This CDR3 is 15 amino acids long. The germline V gene has CDR1 MDHEN and CDR2 SYDVKM. After removal of 4 bases from V and 8 bases from J, the junction contained 9 bases not matched to a gene. The DNA of the CDR3 is TGTGCCAGCAGTTGGGGGGGACAGGGAGGCGATGAGCAGTTCTTC. Its protein product is CASSWGGQGGDEQFF. Complete variable domain (other parts from reference TRBV28 and TRBJ2-1): DVKVTQSSRYLVKRTGEKVFLECVQDMDHENMFWYRQDPGLGLRLIYFSYDVKMKEKGDIPEGYSVSREKKERFSLILESASTNQTSMYLCASSWGGQGGDEQFFGPGTRLTVL.

The CDR3 region has the DNA TGTGCCAGCAGCTTAGGGGGTGTAGGGGACACTGAAGCTTTCTTT. As protein: CASSLGGVGDTEAFF. J is TRBJ1-1 and V is TRBV5-4, with D possibly TRBD1 on 6 matching bases. Between the trimmed V and J ends, which lost 2 bases and 3 bases, there was a span of 14 bases. This CDR3 contains 15 residues. The germline CDR1 and CDR2 sequences are SGHNT and YYREEE (reference sequence).

The chain uses TRBV5-1 and TRBJ1-1; D uncertain. Germline lookup yields CDR1 SGHRS and CDR2 YFSETQ. V was pared by 0 bases and J by 2 bases, with 8 bases between. There are 14 residues in the CDR3. In DNA, the CDR3 is TGCGCCAGCAGCTTGGACGCGGGAAACACTGAAGCTTTCTTT. Amino acid sequence: CASSLDAGNTEAFF.

The chain combines TRBV4-3 with TRBJ2-2, with D possibly being TRBD1 (6 bases). The CDR3 is 16 residues long. Germline V gene sequence: CDR1 LGHNA, CDR2 YSLEER. Trimming left V 0 bases short and J 0 bases short, with 8 bases between. This chain's CDR3 is CASSQDWDTNTGELFF. The CDR3 DNA sequence: TGCGCCAGCAGCCAAGATTGGGACACGAACACCGGGGAGCTGTTTTTT.

The chain has TRBV6-1 and TRBJ2-1; D perhaps matches TRBD1 (5 bases). The CDR3 extends over 15 amino acids. The V gene's germline CDR1 is MNHNS and CDR2 SASEGT. Trimming removed 1 base from V and 4 bases from J, with 11 bases in between. The CDR3 DNA sequence: TGTGCCAGCAGTGAAGGTCAGGGATCTTACAATGAGCAGTTCTTC. Translating gives CASSEGQGSYNEQFF.

The gene calls are TRBV11-3 and TRBJ1-6; 7 bases are shared with TRBD1. Germline V gene data show CDR1 as SGHNT and CDR2 as YENEEA. The CDR3 has 18 amino acids. Trimming cost V 6 bases and J 4 bases; bases outside gene matches: 15. This CDR3 is CASSRNAVRGQYNSPLHF. The CDR3 DNA reads as TGTGCCAGCAGTCGCAACGCGGTGAGGGGGCAATATAATTCACCCCTCCACTTT.

This chain connects TRBV3-1 (or the pseudogene TRBV3-2) to TRBJ1-3; no clear D gene. Trimming pared 6 bases from V and 0 bases from J, leaving 6 bases between. CDR3 size: 13 residues. Germline CDR1 is LGHDT and CDR2 is YNNKEL (reference sequence). In DNA, the CDR3 is TGTGCCAGCAGTTGGCCCTCTGGAAACACCATATATTTT. Residues: CASSWPSGNTIYF.

The chain has TRBV27 and TRBJ2-7; no clear D gene. The CDR3 covers 12 residues. Germline V lookup: CDR1 MNHEY, CDR2 SMNVEV (reference sequence). Trimming removed 7 bases from V and 0 bases from J, with 7 bases in between. The CDR3 is CASTSSSYEQYF. The CDR3 DNA reads TGTGCCAGCACCTCTTCCTCCTACGAGCAGTACTTC.

The rearrangement uses TRBV11-3 and TRBJ2-1; D perhaps matches TRBD2 (5 bases). The germline V gene has CDR1 SGHNT and CDR2 YENEEA. This CDR3 has 15 amino acids. V gave up 5 bases and J gave up 9 bases, with 20 bases separating them. The CDR3 DNA follows: TGTGCCAGCAGCCGACGGACTGCTGGCTTGACTGAGCAGTTCTTC. Translating gives CASSRRTAGLTEQFF.

This chain's CDR3 is CASSFQGLGLVRDEQFF. The CDR3 DNA sequence: TGTGCCAGCAGCTTCCAAGGCTTGGGACTAGTGCGCGATGAGCAGTTCTTC. This sequence joins TRBV7-9 and TRBJ2-1; 8 bases map to TRBD2. This CDR3 region has 17 residues. The germline V gene has CDR1 SEHNR and CDR2 FQNEAQ (reference sequence). V shed 3 bases, J shed 8 bases, and the junction held 15 bases outside the gene matches.

The J gene is TRBJ2-3, the V gene TRBV28, with 8 bases lining up with TRBD2. Germline V lookup: CDR1 MDHEN, CDR2 SYDVKM. The J segment lost 2 bases and the V segment lost 6 bases, leaving 1 base of the junction unmatched. This CDR3 region has 13 residues. The CDR3 loop reads CASRLAATDTQYF. CDR3 coding DNA: TGTGCCAGCAGACTAGCGGCCACAGATACGCAGTATTTT. The full variable domain, with the rest looked up from reference TRBV28 and TRBJ2-3, is DVKVTQSSRYLVKRTGEKVFLECVQDMDHENMFWYRQDPGLGLRLIYFSYDVKMKEKGDIPEGYSVSREKKERFSLILESASTNQTSMYLCASRLAATDTQYFGPGTRLTVL.

The V and J genes are TRBV7-2 and TRBJ2-5; 8 bases agree with TRBD1. The V gene end was trimmed by 3 bases and the J gene end by 0 bases; junction bases not matched to a gene: 3. This CDR3 has 15 amino acids. Germline assignment: CDR1 SGHTA and CDR2 FQGNSA. CDR3 amino acids: CASSLTGANQETQYF. The CDR3 nucleotides are TGTGCCAGCAGCTTGACAGGGGCGAACCAAGAGACCCAGTACTTC.

V gene TRBV27 combines with J gene TRBJ2-3, with 7 positions matching TRBD2. In germline, CDR1 is MNHEY, CDR2 SMNVEV (reference sequence). The CDR3 length is 14 residues. V trimming: 1 base; J trimming: 6 bases; junction bases outside the gene matches: 4. CDR3 sequence reads: CASSLWSGTDTQYF. The DNA of the CDR3 is TGTGCCAGCAGTTTATGGAGCGGGACCGATACGCAGTATTTT.

V gene TRBV4-1 combines with J gene TRBJ2-5; TRBD2 matches at 7 bases. The CDR3 covers 16 residues. J was trimmed by 7 bases and V by 0 bases; bases with no gene match: 11. CDR1 and CDR2 (germline): MGHRA, YSYEKL. CDR3 protein: CASSQEFGDSGGTQYF. DNA of the CDR3: TGCGCCAGCAGCCAAGAATTTGGTGACTCGGGGGGGACCCAGTACTTC.

The genes are TRBV30 and TRBJ1-6; TRBD1 is a possible D gene (6 bases). Trimming took 3 bases from V and 5 from J, leaving 11 bases between them. The CDR3 spans 14 residues. Germline V gene data show CDR1 as GTSNPN and CDR2 as SVGIG (reference sequence). CDR3 coding DNA: TGTGCCTGGAGAAGGCCAGGGGATAATTCACCCCTCCACTTT. It yields the protein CAWRRPGDNSPLHF. Based on the CDR3 plus reference TRBV30 and TRBJ1-6, the full variable domain is SQTIHQWPATLVQPVGSPLSLECTVEGTSNPNLYWYRQAAGRGLQLLFYSVGIGQISSEVPQNLSASRPQDRQFILSSKKLLLSDSGFYLCAWRRPGDNSPLHFGNGTRLTVT.

This clone was recorded a few times. CDR3 sequence reads: CASSVGAGGPNEQFF. The CDR3 nucleotides are TGCGCCAGCAGCGTGGGGGCGGGAGGGCCAAATGAGCAGTTCTTC. The rearrangement joins TRBV5-1 to TRBJ2-1, with 9 bases matching TRBD2. V trimming: 4 bases; J trimming: 7 bases; junction bases outside the gene matches: 9. This CDR3 has 15 residues. The germline V gene has CDR1 SGHRS and CDR2 YFSETQ. The full variable domain, its missing parts supplied by reference TRBV5-1 and TRBJ2-1, is KAGVTQTPRYLIKTRGQQVTLSCSPISGHRSVSWYQQTPGQGLQFLFEYFSETQRNKGNFPGRFSGRQFSNSRSEMNVSTLELGDSALYLCASSVGAGGPNEQFFGPGTRLTVL.